Sequencing of this T cell receptor beta chain was carried out in a study of shared clonotypes between healthy human individuals (dated by TCRdb to 2020 to 2021). About the investigation overall: The cohort included a few men and two women between 18 and 49 years of age. Each donor's leukapheresis produced roughly between about 0.8 and 8.9 billion PBMCs. To increase sequencing depth and limit assay-specific biases, TCR repertoire library preparation and sequencing were carried out by different laboratories using diverse techniques. Blood TCR repertoires of four to six healthy adults were deeply sequenced to estimate repertoire size and the extent of clonotype sharing between individuals. For each donor, CD4 naive and CD4 memory were each run on three plates, CD8 naive on two plates, and CD8 memory on one plate. Overall results and qualifications from the work: Clonotypes shared by all four sorted-subset donors showed higher generation probabilities than non-shared clonotypes. Larger estimated clonotype richness was generally found for naive subsets than for memory subsets. The small number of donors limited the genetic and exposure-history diversity represented. Sampling was restricted to blood, and TCR repertoires in tissue are likely to differ from TCR repertoires in blood. Across a few donors, approximately 4.6% of naive CD4, 3% to 3.5% of naive CD8, under 2.5% of memory CD4, and under 0.45% of memory CD8 clonotypes were shared. Rarefaction of sorted-subset datasets indicated incomplete sequencing despite the large sequencing depth. Pairwise subsampling indicated that sequencing depth was expected to affect the degree of clonotype sharing among donors.

Concerning this clone: There is no known antigen for this receptor. Base quality data are lacking; no much larger clone is found one base away. Other nucleotide sequences in the sample specify the same CDR3.

CDR1 and CDR2, per the germline V gene, are SGHVS and FQNEAQ. The CDR3 numbers 15 residues from cysteine through phenylalanine. Just the 45-base CDR3 DNA is kept, in frame starting at base 1. V is pruned by 3 bases and J by 6 bases, leaving 4 bases of the junction without a gene match. Using the deep immunoSEQ assay, TCR CDR3 regions were amplified from genomic DNA by multiplex PCR. Extracted genomic DNA from each cell subset was distributed evenly across all wells of several immunoSEQ 96-well plates, and each plate was treated as a replicate. For sorted subsets, 150 to 200 ng genomic DNA, equal to tens of thousands of T cell genomes, was loaded into each replicate PCR. The purified libraries were quantified using a Qubit 3.0 fluorometer, sized with a Bioanalyzer 2100, and then quantified again using the KAPA Library Quantification kit. A separate single-read 150-cycle Illumina NextSeq 550 flow cell was used to sequence each immunoSEQ 96-well plate. As for the original processing: Because the immunoSEQ output held only junctional sequences and lacked quality scores, the filtering could not match the filtering applied to full-length reads. Sequences were annotated with PyIR, a Python wrapper for IgBLAST v1.9, and V/J genes and CDR3 were assigned using IMGT germline references. Reads with weak V/J assignments (E-value above 1e-6), missing CDR3, stop codons, out-of-frame junctions, or ambiguous translated residues were removed. V3J clonotypes were defined by identical inferred V gene, J gene, and CDR3 amino acid sequence. The percentage overlap between two repertoires was calculated by dividing the number of shared unique clonotypes by the size of the smaller repertoire. Three approaches were used to assess repertoire richness: RTK rarefaction, the Chao1 estimator, and Recon v2.1 estimates of unobserved clonotypes. Generation probabilities for all TCRbeta clonotypes obtained by the gDNA method from a handful of donors were computed using OLGA. TCRdb holds this immuneACCESS table with in-frame rearrangements only. Some clones are missing; in checked studies, unresolved V genes explain under half, and the rest has no known cause. V and J calls and clone size are as listed in that table; D and trimming were resolved from the DNA. This sample has millions of clones in its table, and over 85% of those were observed once. Roughly 1% of the sample rests with the top ten.

CD8 naive samples were CD45RO-negative cells positively selected for CCR7, giving a CD45RA+CCR7+ population that excluded TemRA cells. The donors were healthy, HIV-negative adults with no recently reported acute infections or vaccinations. All donors were Caucasian adults living in Nashville, Tennessee, USA. Blood was collected by leukapheresis, and PBMCs were isolated by Ficoll-Histopaque density gradient centrifugation and then cryopreserved in liquid nitrogen vapor phase. Purity and quantity of every magnetically sorted T cell population were checked by analytical flow cytometry. Each sorted fraction had its genomic DNA isolated and then quantified by UV absorbance on a Nanodrop 2000c.

The sample taken for sequencing was naive CD8+ T cells sorted from blood. Reading the label with the study, this specimen's cell subset or site is: CD45RA+CCR7+. The V gene is TRBV7-8 and the J gene is TRBJ2-1, and 11 junction bases match TRBD2. The receptor's source is a man in his late teens or twenties in good health. The nucleotides read TGTGCCAGCAGCTTGGGGCTAGCGGGAGGCAATGAGCAGTTCTTC. Its translation is CASSLGLAGGNEQFF.